The TCR beta chain described here comes from a study of shared clonotypes between healthy human individuals. Each subset's genomic DNA was split evenly across several immunoSEQ plates. Clones were sequenced by immunoSEQ multiplex PCR, and TCRdb holds only the in-frame ones, with some missing. The table has roughly 2,500,000 clones, over 85% seen once. Study-wide points: The researchers took only blood, and tissue repertoires probably look different.

Germline values: CDR1 SEHNR, CDR2 FQNEAQ (reference sequence). Trimming stripped 5 bases from V and 3 bases from J, with 19 bases between. This CDR3 is built from 16 residues. Regarding this clone: Its antigen is still unknown.

The gene calls are TRBV7-9 and TRBJ1-2, with D maybe TRBD1 (5 bases). This clonotype originated in a young man in good health. Some clones in this sample may be carry-over from other donors' samples. Source material: naive CD4+ T cells from PBMCs. The sample's subset: CD45RA+ positively selected. CDR3 nucleotides: TGTGCCAGCAGCCGAAACGAAGGGGCTGGTCACTATGGCTACACCTTC. It is translated as CASSRNEGAGHYGYTF. Full variable domain (missing parts from reference TRBV7-9 and TRBJ1-2): DTGVSQNPRHKITKRGQNVTFRCDPISEHNRLYWYRQTLGQGPEFLTYFQNEAQLEKSRLLSDRFSAERPKGSFSTLEIQRTEQGDSAMYLCASSRNEGAGHYGYTFGSGTRLTVV.